This TCR beta chain was retrieved from a study of patients and donors after allogeneic stem cell transplantation. TCRdb reanalysed the RT-PCR reads using MiXCR and keeps one entry per CDR3 protein. Of over 200,000 distinct CDR3 sequences listed, less than 50% are singletons. Between the trimmed V and J ends, which lost 7 bases and 3 bases, there was a span of 13 bases. In germline, CDR1 is MNHEY, CDR2 SMNVEV (reference sequence). The CDR3 loop spans 13 amino acids. Sequenced input: blood, either unsorted or a sorted T cell fraction (not recorded which). The gene calls are TRBV27 and TRBJ2-7, with D perhaps matching TRBD1 (5 bases). This TCR was recovered from a human donor who was either an allogeneic HSCT recipient or a stem cell or donor lymphocyte infusion donor (not recorded which). It is not recorded whose cells these are; they may come from a transplant donor. The CDR3 protein is CASKGVEVYEQYF. CDR3 sequence (DNA): TGTGCCAGCAAAGGGGTCGAGGTCTACGAGCAGTACTTC.